This passage covers 9 T cell receptor beta chains from one sample sequenced in a study of OX40 agonist ivuxolimab in advanced cancers. Using immunoSEQ multiplex PCR, the repertoire was profiled, and TCRdb retains in-frame clones only, with some absent. The table includes about 15,000 clones, roughly 75% detected once. Source: CD4+ or CD8+ T cells sorted from blood, taken in a trial of the OX40 agonist ivuxolimab. Receptor source: an adult with an advanced solid tumor such as melanoma, head and neck, liver or kidney cancer.

This clone is a singleton in its sample. The rearrangement uses TRBV4-3 and TRBJ2-5; D may be TRBD1 (6 bases). In germline, CDR1 is LGHNA, CDR2 YSLEER. The CDR3 runs 16 residues. V gave up 1 base and J gave up 5 bases, with 17 bases separating them. CDR3 residues: CASSQGAGVRGETQYF. In DNA form, the CDR3 reads TGCGCCAGCAGCCAAGGGGCAGGGGTGAGGGGGGAGACCCAGTACTTC.

The chain couples TRBV7-9 to TRBJ2-4; D may correspond to TRBD1 or TRBD2 (5 bases each). This CDR3 region has 15 residues. Germline V CDR1 and CDR2: SEHNR, FQNEAQ (reference sequence). V was shortened by 6 bases and J by 1 base, with 13 bases between the two germline ends. CDR3 DNA: TGTGCCAGCAGTCCACTCGGGGACGCCAAAAACATTCAGTACTTC. This gives the protein CASSPLGDAKNIQYF.

The rearrangement joins TRBV7-9 to TRBJ2-3; no definite D call. V gave up 1 base and J gave up 7 bases, with 0 bases separating them. Looked up from germline, CDR1 is SEHNR and CDR2 is FQNEAQ (reference sequence). The CDR3 has 10 amino acids. The CDR3 here is CASSLDTQYF. As DNA, the CDR3 is TGTGCCAGCAGCTTAGATACGCAGTATTTT.

The CDR3 loop is CATTPTDRVFEQYF. The CDR3 DNA is TGTGCCACAACCCCGACCGACAGGGTGTTCGAGCAGTACTTC. V and J are TRBV10-3 and TRBJ2-7, with 7 positions matching TRBD1. Per the germline V gene, CDR1 is ENHRY and CDR2 is SYGVKD. J lost 6 bases, V lost 10 bases, and 15 bases had no gene match. CDR3 length: 14 amino acids.

CDR3 DNA: TGTGCCAGCAGCCCGGACACCAACTACGAGCAGTACTTC. Protein sequence: CASSPDTNYEQYF. V gene TRBV5-6 combines with J gene TRBJ2-7; D is perhaps TRBD1 (5 bases). Germline CDR1 SGHDT, CDR2 YYEEEE. The germline V and J ends were trimmed by 4 bases and 3 bases, with 11 bases remaining between them. There are 13 residues in the CDR3.

By share of the sample, this clone is medium-sized. The V call is TRBV11-2, the J call TRBJ1-5; perhaps TRBD1 as D (5 bases). Trimming pared 9 bases from V and 4 bases from J, leaving 13 bases between. The CDR3 has 13 residues. CDR1 SGHAT and CDR2 FQNNGV come from the germline V gene. The CDR3: CASVGAINQPQHF. The CDR3, as DNA: TGTGCCAGTGTAGGGGCAATTAATCAGCCCCAGCATTTT.

The genes are TRBV19 and TRBJ1-1; 7 nucleotides align to TRBD1. Germline V gene lookup returns CDR1 LNHDA and CDR2 SQIVND (reference sequence). The CDR3 consists of 14 residues. After removal of 6 bases from V and 4 bases from J, the junction contained 8 bases not matched to a gene. The CDR3 DNA is TGTGCCAGTAGGCAGACAGGGTGGGCCACTGAAGCTTTCTTT. Encoded protein: CASRQTGWATEAFF.

The chain employs TRBV7-7 and TRBJ2-1; TRBD1 matches 11 bases. Germline CDR1 SSHAT, CDR2 FNYEAQ (reference sequence). CDR3 length equals 16 residues. V trimming: 1 base; J trimming: 4 bases; junction bases outside the gene matches: 3. Here the CDR3 DNA reads TGTGCCAGCAGCTTAGGTAGGGACAGGGGGTACAATGAGCAGTTCTTC. Protein: CASSLGRDRGYNEQFF.

The J gene is TRBJ1-1, the V gene TRBV19; 7 bases are shared with TRBD1. The length of the CDR3 is 13 residues. V lost 10 bases to trimming and J lost 0 bases; unmatched junction nucleotides: 5. Germline lookup yields CDR1 LNHDA and CDR2 SQIVND (reference sequence). The CDR3, as DNA: TGTGCCACCAGACAGGGAATGAACACTGAAGCTTTCTTT. Translation: CATRQGMNTEAFF.